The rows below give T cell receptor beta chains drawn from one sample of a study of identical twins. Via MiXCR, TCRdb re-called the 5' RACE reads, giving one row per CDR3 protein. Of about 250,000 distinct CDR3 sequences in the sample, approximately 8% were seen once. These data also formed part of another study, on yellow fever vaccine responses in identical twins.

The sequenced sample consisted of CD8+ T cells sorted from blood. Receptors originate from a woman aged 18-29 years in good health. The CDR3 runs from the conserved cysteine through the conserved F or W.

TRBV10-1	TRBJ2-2	CASSDGSNTGELFF
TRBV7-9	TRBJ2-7	CASSPGVGYEQYF
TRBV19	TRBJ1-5	CASSTPGREDYSNQPQHF
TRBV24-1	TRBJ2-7	CATSDSTSGSYEQYF
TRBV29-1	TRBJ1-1	CSVEVEPGDTEAFF
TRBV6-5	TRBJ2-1	CASSYGGGNEQFF
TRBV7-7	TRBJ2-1	CASSPNSGSSYNEQFF
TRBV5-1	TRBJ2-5	CASSLDREPKRGETQYF
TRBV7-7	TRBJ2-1	CASSLQFGGTYNEQFF
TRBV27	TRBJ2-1	CASSSSGRKKFF
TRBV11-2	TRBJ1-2	CASSLGGTGGYTF
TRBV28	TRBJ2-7	CASTLAGYEQYF
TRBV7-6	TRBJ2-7	CASSPRLAGGPYEQYF
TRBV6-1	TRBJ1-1	CASIWGTEAFF
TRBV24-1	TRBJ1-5	CATSDSSQPQHF
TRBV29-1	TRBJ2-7	CSVGGGNSYEQYF
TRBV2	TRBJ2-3	CASAAGAISDTQYF
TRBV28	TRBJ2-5	CASSTTGTEETQYF
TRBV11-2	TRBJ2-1	CASRPTGPSYNEQFF
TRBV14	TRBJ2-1	CACSLARDRSYNEQFF
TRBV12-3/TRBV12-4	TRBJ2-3	CASSLGAPSGRLATDTQYF
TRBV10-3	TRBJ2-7	CAISGPTSPNPYEQYF
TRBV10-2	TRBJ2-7	CASSPGTSPNEQYF
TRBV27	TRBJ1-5	CASRPRQSNQPQHF
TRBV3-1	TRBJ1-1	CASSRTGAEAFF
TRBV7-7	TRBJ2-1	CASSPELAPSYNEQFF
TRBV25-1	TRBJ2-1	CASSEGLADNEQFF
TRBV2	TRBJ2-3	CASSEWGSTDTQYF
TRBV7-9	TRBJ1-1	CASSQDRQAFF
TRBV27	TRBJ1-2	CASSLSIGGSYGYTF
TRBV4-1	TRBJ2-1	CASSHSGAGGPNEQFF
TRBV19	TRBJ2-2	CASSILLLPGELFF
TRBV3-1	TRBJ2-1	CASSQDMAGSSYNEQFF
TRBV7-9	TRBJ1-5	CASSPQSYNQPQHF
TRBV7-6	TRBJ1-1	CASSINRGERMNTEAFF
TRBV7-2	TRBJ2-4	CASTPRTAKNIQYF
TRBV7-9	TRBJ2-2	CASSPPLAPGELFF
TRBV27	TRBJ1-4	CASSPERVVEKLFF
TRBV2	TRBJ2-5	CASVGGDQTQYF
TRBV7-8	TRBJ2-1	CASSSSSAGGPASYNEQFF
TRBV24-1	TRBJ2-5	CATSDFAGGLETQYF
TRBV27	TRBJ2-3	CASSPHTDTQYF
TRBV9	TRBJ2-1	CASTVGGTSYNEQFF
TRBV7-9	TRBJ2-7	CASSMTGPNSYEQYF
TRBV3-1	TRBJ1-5	CASSQGQGAGQPQHF
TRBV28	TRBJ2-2	CASSFELASNTGELFF
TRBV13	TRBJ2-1	CASSLLAGGPYNEQFF